The rows below give T cell receptor beta chains drawn from one sample of a study of cytomegalovirus exposure and HLA in healthy donors. Only in-frame clones appear in the TCRdb table, and some are missing; sequencing was by immunoSEQ multiplex PCR. The sample table sets out about 130,000 clones. Sequencing was carried out using PBMCs. The source of these receptors is a man aged 35-49 years in good health and CMV-seronegative. Each CDR3 is given with its conserved first and last residue. A D gene is named only where the DNA matches it firmly.

cdr3_nt	cdr3_aa	v_call	j_call	d_call
TGCAGCGTTGGTGGTGGAGTTAGCACAGATACGCAGTATTTT	CSVGGGVSTDTQYF	TRBV29-1	TRBJ2-3	-
TGTGCCAGAAGCCGCCCAGGGGATGCAACTAATGAAAAACTGTTTTTT	CARSRPGDATNEKLFF	TRBV5-3	TRBJ1-4	-
TGTGCCAGCAGTTTCCAAAGGACAGGGCGAGAGACCCAGTACTTC	CASSFQRTGRETQYF	TRBV28	TRBJ2-5	TRBD1
TGCGCCAGCAGCCAAGGGGGACAGGGGGCAGAAGAGCAGTACTTC	CASSQGGQGAEEQYF	TRBV4-1	TRBJ2-7	TRBD1
TGCAGTGCTATCAGGAATGAAGCTTTCTTT	CSAIRNEAFF	TRBV20-1	TRBJ1-1	-
TGTGCCAGCAGCACTCGCAAAACAGTGAAGAACACTGAAGCTTTCTTT	CASSTRKTVKNTEAFF	TRBV21-1	TRBJ1-1	-
TGTGCCAGCAGTCCTCTAGCGGGGGGGCGGGATACGCAGTATTTT	CASSPLAGGRDTQYF	TRBV6-1	TRBJ2-3	TRBD2
TGTGCCTGGAGCTACAGGGGAGTACGGCAGCCCCAGCATTTT	CAWSYRGVRQPQHF	TRBV30	TRBJ1-5	TRBD1
TGTGCCAGCAGCTTAGAACGGGTCCTCGGCGAGCAGTACTTC	CASSLERVLGEQYF	TRBV7-2	TRBJ2-7	-
TGCGCCAGCAGCCAGCAGGGGAACTCCGGGGAGCTGTTTTTT	CASSQQGNSGELFF	TRBV5-1	TRBJ2-2	-
TGTGCCACTAGGTCGCGGGGCGCCTACAATGAGCAGTTCTTC	CATRSRGAYNEQFF	TRBV5-4	TRBJ2-1	-
TGCGCCAGCAGCTTGACTTTCACGGACAGGGCGACTGGCTACACCTTC	CASSLTFTDRATGYTF	TRBV5-1	TRBJ1-2	TRBD1
TGTGCCAGCAATCCCTGGGGGGACAATCAGCCCCAGCATTTT	CASNPWGDNQPQHF	TRBV6-1	TRBJ1-5	-
TGTGCCAGCAGGACAGGGCCTACCTACAATGAGCAGTTCTTC	CASRTGPTYNEQFF	TRBV27	TRBJ2-1	TRBD1
TGTGCCAGCAGTCCGATAGGGGGATCTAACTATGGCTACACCTTC	CASSPIGGSNYGYTF	TRBV28	TRBJ1-2	-
TGCGCCAGCAGCCGAACCCCAGACAGAGCGGGGCTTAACACCGGGGAGCTGTTTTTT	CASSRTPDRAGLNTGELFF	TRBV4-1	TRBJ2-2	TRBD2
TGTGCCAGCAGCTTAAGCGACAGCGGCACAGATACGCAGTATTTT	CASSLSDSGTDTQYF	TRBV11-2	TRBJ2-3	-
TGTGCCAGCAGGCGAGCGGGACAGGGATACGAGCAGTACTTC	CASRRAGQGYEQYF	TRBV27	TRBJ2-7	TRBD1
TGTGCCAGCAGCTTAACAGGGCAGGGTCAGCCCCAGCATTTT	CASSLTGQGQPQHF	TRBV5-5	TRBJ1-5	-
TGTGCCAGTAGCGCGGGACCGAGGAACACCGGGGAGCTGTTTTTT	CASSAGPRNTGELFF	TRBV19	TRBJ2-2	-
TGTGCCTGGAGTGTACGGGCCGCTCAAAGGGGTTATAGCAATCAGCCCCAGCATTTT	CAWSVRAAQRGYSNQPQHF	TRBV30	TRBJ1-5	-
TGTGCCAGCAGTGAGTGGAGCGGGAAGGAAGCGCGTGAGCAGTTCTTC	CASSEWSGKEAREQFF	TRBV6-1	TRBJ2-1	TRBD2
TGTGCCAGCAGTTACCGGAGGGGGCTAGAACCTGAAGCTTTCTTT	CASSYRRGLEPEAFF	TRBV6-5	TRBJ1-1	TRBD1
TGCGCCAGCAGCTTGGGAGGGGACAGTCTAGCCAAAAACATTCAGTACTTC	CASSLGGDSLAKNIQYF	TRBV5-1	TRBJ2-4	TRBD1
TGTGCCAGTAGTGCACGGAGGGCCAGGTACAATGAGCAGTTCTTC	CASSARRARYNEQFF	TRBV19	TRBJ2-1	-
TGTGCCAGCGAGAGGGACGTCGGAGGGCAAGAGACCCAGTACTTC	CASERDVGGQETQYF	TRBV2	TRBJ2-5	-